This TCR beta chain was sequenced during a study of cytomegalovirus exposure and HLA in healthy donors. As for the study in general: Genotyping of some 390 donors showed that roughly 80% belonged to the Caucasian-associated ancestry cluster. Points from the study as a whole: Earlier findings revealed that most TCR beta V segments proved productive either about 87% or about 30% of the time. Roughly even sequencing depth across donors was the assumption behind the presence/absence analyses.

Donors were ostensibly healthy at sampling, although undocumented immune exposures were probable. Looked up from germline, CDR1 is MNHNS and CDR2 is SASEGT. The ends lost 2 bases at V and 8 bases at J; junction bases unmatched: 12. The CDR3 has 16 residues. For this clone: The antigen remains unidentified.

PCR amplification relied on 60 Vbeta primers (plus 13 Jbeta primers). Sequenced by immunoSEQ multiplex PCR; TCRdb stores in-frame clones only, minus some. The table records 130,000 to 150,000 clones, 60% to 80% of them present only once. The chain employs TRBV6-1 and TRBJ1-2; the match to TRBD1 covers 9 bases. The TCR comes from a woman aged 30 to 39 in good health and CMV-seronegative. The sequencing sample was made of PBMCs. CDR3 region: CASSERLTWTGDGYTF. The DNA of the CDR3 is TGTGCCAGCAGTGAACGCTTAACCTGGACAGGGGACGGCTACACCTTC.